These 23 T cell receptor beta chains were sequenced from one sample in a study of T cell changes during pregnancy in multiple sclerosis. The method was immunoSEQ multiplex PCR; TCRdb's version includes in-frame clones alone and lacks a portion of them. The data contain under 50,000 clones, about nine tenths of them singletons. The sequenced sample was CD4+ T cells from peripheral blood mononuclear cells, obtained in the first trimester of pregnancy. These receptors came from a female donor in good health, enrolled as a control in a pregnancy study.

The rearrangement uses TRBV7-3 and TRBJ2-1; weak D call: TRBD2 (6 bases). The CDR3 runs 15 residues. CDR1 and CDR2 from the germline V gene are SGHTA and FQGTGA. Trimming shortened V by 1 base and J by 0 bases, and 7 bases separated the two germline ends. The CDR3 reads CASSLKRVSYNEQFF. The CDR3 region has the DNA TGTGCCAGCAGCTTAAAGCGGGTCTCCTACAATGAGCAGTTCTTC. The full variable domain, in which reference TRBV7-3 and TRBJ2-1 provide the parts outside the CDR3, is GAGVSQTPSNKVTEKGKYVELRCDPISGHTALYWYRQSLGQGPEFLIYFQGTGAADDSGLPNDRFFAVRPEGSVSTLKIQRTERGDSAVYLCASSLKRVSYNEQFFGPGTRLTVL.

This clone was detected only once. The DNA of the CDR3 is TGTGCCAGCAGCCCGGACAGGGTTGACGAGCAGTACTTC. It specifies CASSPDRVDEQYF. The rearrangement links TRBV5-6 to TRBJ2-7; 8 nucleotides agree with TRBD1. With 4 bases clipped from V and 5 bases from J, the junction kept 5 bases outside the gene matches. CDR1 SGHDT and CDR2 YYEEEE come from the germline V gene. The CDR3 has 13 amino acids. The full variable domain, completed using reference TRBV5-6 and TRBJ2-7, is DAGVTQSPTHLIKTRGQQVTLRCSPKSGHDTVSWYQQALGQGPQFIFQYYEEEERQRGNFPDRFSGHQFPNYSSELNVNALLLGDSALYLCASSPDRVDEQYFGPGTRLTVT.

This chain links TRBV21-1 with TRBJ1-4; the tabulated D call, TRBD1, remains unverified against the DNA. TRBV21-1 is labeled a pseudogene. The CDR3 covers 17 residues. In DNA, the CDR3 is TGTGCCAGCCCGAAACGGGCCGGGACAGGGGTTGGAGAAAAACTGTTTTTT. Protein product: CASPKRAGTGVGEKLFF.

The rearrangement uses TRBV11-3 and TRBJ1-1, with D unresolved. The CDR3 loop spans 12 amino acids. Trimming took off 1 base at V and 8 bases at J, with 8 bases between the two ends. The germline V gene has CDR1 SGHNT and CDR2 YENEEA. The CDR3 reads CASSLVSGEAFF. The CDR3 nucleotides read TGTGCCAGCAGCTTAGTGTCGGGAGAAGCTTTCTTT.

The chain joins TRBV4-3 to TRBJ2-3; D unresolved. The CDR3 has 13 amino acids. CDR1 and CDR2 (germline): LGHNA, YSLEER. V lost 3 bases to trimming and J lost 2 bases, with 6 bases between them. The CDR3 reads CASSQGSTDTQYF. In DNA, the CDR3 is TGCGCCAGCAGCCAGGGCTCCACAGATACGCAGTATTTT.

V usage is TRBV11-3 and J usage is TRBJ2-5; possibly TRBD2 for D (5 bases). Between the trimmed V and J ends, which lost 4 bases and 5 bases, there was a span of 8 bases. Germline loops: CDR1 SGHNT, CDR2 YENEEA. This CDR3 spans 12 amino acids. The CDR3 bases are TGTGCCAGCAGCTCGGGATTGGAGACCCAGTACTTC. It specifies CASSSGLETQYF.

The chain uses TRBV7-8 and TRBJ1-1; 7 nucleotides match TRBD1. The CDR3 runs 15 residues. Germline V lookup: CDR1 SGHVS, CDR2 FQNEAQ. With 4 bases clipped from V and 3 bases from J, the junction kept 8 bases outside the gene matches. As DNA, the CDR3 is TGTGCCAGCAGCTCAAACAGGGGCACAGACACTGAAGCTTTCTTT. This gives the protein CASSSNRGTDTEAFF.

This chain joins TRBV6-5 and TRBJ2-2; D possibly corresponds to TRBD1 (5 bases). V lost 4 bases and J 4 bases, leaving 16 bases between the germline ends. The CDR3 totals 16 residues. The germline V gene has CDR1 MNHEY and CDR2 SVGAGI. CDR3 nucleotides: TGTGCCAGCAGTTTAAGGGGCCCCTCGGGCACCGGGGAGCTGTTTTTT. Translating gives CASSLRGPSGTGELFF.

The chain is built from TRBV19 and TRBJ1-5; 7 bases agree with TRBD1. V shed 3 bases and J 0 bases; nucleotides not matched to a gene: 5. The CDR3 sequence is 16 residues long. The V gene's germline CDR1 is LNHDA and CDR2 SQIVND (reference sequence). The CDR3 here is CASSIGTAYSNQPQHF. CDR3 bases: TGTGCCAGTAGTATCGGGACAGCGTATAGCAATCAGCCCCAGCATTTT.

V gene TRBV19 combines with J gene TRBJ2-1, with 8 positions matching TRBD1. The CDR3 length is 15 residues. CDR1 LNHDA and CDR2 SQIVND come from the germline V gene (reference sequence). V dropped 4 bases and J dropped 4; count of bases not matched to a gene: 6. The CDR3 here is CASSKDRGIYNEQFF. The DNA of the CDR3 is TGTGCCAGTAGTAAAGACAGGGGAATTTACAATGAGCAGTTCTTC.

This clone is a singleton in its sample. CDR3 bases: TGTGCCAGCAGTTACCAGGCCCTGGGCTATGGCTACACCTTC. Protein: CASSYQALGYGYTF. The chain has TRBV6-5 and TRBJ1-2; D uncertain. Trimming cost V 2 bases and J 4 bases, with 11 bases left between them. Germline CDR1 reads MNHEY; CDR2 reads SVGAGI. The CDR3 covers 14 residues.

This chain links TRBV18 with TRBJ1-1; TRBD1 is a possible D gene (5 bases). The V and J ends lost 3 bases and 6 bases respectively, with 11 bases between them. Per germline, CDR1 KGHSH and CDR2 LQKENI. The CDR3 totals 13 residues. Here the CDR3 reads CASSPGGGAEAFF. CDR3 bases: TGTGCCAGCTCACCGGGAGGAGGGGCTGAAGCTTTCTTT.

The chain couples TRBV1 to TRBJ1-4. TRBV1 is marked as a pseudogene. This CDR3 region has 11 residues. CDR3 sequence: CTSIGEGKLFF. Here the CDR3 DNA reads TGCACCAGCATTGGAGAAGGAAAACTGTTTTTT.

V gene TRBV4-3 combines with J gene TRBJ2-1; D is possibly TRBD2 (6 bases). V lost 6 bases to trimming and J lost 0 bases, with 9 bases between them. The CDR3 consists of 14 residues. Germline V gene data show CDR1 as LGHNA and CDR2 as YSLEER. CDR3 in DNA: TGCGCCAGCAGAATAGCGGACTCCTACAATGAGCAGTTCTTC. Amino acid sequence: CASRIADSYNEQFF.

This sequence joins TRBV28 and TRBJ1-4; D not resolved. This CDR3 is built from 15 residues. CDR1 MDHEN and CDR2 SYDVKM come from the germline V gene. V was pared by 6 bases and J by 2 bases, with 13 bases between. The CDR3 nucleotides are TGTGCCAGCAGCGACGGCTGGGCTACTAATGAAAAACTGTTTTTT. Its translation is CASSDGWATNEKLFF.

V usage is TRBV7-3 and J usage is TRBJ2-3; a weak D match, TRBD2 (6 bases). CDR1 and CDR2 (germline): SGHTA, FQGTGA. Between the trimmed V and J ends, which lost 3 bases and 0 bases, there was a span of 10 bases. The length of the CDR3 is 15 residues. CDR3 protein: CASSFSGISTDTQYF. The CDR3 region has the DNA TGTGCCAGCAGCTTTAGCGGAATTAGCACAGATACGCAGTATTTT.

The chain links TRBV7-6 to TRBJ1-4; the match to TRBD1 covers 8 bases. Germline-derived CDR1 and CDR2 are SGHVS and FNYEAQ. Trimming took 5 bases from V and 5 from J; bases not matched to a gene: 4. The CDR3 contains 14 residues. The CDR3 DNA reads TGTGCCAGCAGCCTGGGACAGGTGAATGAAAAACTGTTTTTT. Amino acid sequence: CASSLGQVNEKLFF.

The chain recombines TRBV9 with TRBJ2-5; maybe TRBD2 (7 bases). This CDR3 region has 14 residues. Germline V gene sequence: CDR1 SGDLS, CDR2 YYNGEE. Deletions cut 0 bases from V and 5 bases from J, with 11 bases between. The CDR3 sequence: CASSVGGGDETQYF. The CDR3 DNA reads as TGTGCCAGCAGCGTAGGAGGGGGGGATGAGACCCAGTACTTC.

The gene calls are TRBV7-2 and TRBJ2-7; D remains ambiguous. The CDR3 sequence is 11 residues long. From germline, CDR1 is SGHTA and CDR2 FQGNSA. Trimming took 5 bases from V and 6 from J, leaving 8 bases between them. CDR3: CASSLYGEQYF. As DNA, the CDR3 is TGTGCCAGCAGCCTGTACGGCGAGCAGTACTTC.

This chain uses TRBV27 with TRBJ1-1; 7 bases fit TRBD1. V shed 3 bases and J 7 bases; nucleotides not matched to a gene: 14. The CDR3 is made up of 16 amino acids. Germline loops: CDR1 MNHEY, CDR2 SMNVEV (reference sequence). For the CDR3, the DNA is TGTGCCAGCAGTTTTCGACAGGGCTATTCGAAGGGTGAAGCTTTCTTT. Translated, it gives CASSFRQGYSKGEAFF.

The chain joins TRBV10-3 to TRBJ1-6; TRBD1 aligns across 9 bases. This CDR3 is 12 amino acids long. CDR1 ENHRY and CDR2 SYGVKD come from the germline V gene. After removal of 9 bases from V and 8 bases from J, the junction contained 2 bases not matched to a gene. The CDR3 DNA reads TGTGCCATAAGACAGGGGGATTCACCCCTCCACTTT. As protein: CAIRQGDSPLHF.

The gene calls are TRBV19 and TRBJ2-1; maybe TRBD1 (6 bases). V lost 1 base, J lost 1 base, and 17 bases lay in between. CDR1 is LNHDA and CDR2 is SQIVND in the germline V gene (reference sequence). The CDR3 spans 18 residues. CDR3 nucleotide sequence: TGTGCCAGTAGTATAGTGGGGCCAAGGGGGTATTCCTACAATGAGCAGTTCTTC. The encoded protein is CASSIVGPRGYSYNEQFF.

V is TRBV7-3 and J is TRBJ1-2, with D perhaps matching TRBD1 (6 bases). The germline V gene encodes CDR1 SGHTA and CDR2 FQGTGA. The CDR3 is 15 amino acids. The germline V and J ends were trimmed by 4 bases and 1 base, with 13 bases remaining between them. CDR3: CASSSRGGSNYGYTF. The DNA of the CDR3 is TGTGCCAGCAGCTCAAGAGGGGGAAGTAACTATGGCTACACCTTC.